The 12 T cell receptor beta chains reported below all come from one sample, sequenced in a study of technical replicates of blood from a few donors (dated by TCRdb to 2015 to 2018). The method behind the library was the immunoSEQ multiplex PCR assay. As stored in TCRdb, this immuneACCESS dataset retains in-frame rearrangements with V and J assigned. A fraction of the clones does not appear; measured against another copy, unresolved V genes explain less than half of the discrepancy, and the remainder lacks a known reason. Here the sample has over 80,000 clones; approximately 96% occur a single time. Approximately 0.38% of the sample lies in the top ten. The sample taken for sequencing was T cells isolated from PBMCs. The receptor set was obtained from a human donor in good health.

CDR3 nucleotides: TGTGCCAGTAGTTTACAGGGTGGCACAGATACGCAGTATTTT. Residues: CASSLQGGTDTQYF. The chain uses TRBV19 and TRBJ2-3, with D possibly being TRBD1 (6 bases). The V end lost 5 bases, the J end lost 1 base, and 10 bases lay between the germline ends. The germline V gene encodes CDR1 LNHDA and CDR2 SQIVND (reference sequence). The CDR3 sequence is 14 residues long.

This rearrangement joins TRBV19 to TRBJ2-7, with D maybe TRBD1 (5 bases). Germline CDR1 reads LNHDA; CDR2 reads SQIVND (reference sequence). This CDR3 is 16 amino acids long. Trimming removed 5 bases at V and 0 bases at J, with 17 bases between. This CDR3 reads CASSPQGRRFSYEQYF. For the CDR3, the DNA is TGTGCCAGTAGTCCTCAGGGCCGACGATTCTCCTACGAGCAGTACTTC. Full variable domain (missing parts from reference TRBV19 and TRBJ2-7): DGGITQSPKYLFRKEGQNVTLSCEQNLNHDAMYWYRQDPGQGLRLIYYSQIVNDFQKGDIAEGYSVSREKKESFPLTVTSAQKNPTAFYLCASSPQGRRFSYEQYFGPGTRLTVT.

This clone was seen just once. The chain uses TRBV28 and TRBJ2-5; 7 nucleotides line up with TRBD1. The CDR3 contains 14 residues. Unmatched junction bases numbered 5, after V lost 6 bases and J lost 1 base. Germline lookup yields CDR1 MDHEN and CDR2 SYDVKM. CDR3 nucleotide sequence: TGTGCCAGCAGCCAGGGGACAGCCCAAGAGACCCAGTACTTC. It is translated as CASSQGTAQETQYF. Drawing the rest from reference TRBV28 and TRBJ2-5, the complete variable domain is DVKVTQSSRYLVKRTGEKVFLECVQDMDHENMFWYRQDPGLGLRLIYFSYDVKMKEKGDIPEGYSVSREKKERFSLILESASTNQTSMYLCASSQGTAQETQYFGPGTRLLVL.

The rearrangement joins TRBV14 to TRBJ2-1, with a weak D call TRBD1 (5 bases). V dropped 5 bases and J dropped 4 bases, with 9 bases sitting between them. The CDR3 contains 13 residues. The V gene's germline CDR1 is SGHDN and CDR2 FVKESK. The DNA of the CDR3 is TGTGCCAGCAGCAGGGGTACGTACAATGAGCAGTTCTTC. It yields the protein CASSRGTYNEQFF.

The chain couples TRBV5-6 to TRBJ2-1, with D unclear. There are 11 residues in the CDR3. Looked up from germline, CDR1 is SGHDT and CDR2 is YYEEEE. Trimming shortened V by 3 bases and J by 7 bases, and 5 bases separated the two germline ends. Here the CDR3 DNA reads TGTGCCAGCAGCTCACATAATGAGCAGTTCTTC. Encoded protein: CASSSHNEQFF.

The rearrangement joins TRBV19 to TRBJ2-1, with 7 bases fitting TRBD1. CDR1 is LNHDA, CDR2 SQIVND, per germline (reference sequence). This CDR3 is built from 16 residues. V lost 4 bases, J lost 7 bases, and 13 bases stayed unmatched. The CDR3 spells CASSTPLGQILNEQFF. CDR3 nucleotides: TGTGCCAGTAGTACCCCTTTGGGACAGATACTGAATGAGCAGTTCTTC.

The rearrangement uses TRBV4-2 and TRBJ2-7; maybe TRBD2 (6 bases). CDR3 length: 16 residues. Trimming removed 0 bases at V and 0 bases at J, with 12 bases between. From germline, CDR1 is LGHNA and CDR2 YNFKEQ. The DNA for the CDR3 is TGTGCCAGCAGCCAAGAAGGGAGGAGGAGCTCCTACGAGCAGTACTTC. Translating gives CASSQEGRRSSYEQYF.

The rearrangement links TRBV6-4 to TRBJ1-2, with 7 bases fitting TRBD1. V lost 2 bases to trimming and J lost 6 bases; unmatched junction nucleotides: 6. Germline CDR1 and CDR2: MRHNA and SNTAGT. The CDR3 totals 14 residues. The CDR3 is CASSDPGGMDGYTF. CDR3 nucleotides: TGTGCCAGCAGTGACCCAGGGGGAATGGATGGCTACACCTTC.

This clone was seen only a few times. As DNA, the CDR3 is TGTGCCAGCAGGGGGTCTAGCGGGAGCACCGGGGAGCTGTTTTTT. It codes for CASRGSSGSTGELFF. V usage is TRBV28 and J usage is TRBJ2-2, with 10 bases that match TRBD2. The J segment lost 4 bases and the V segment lost 6 bases, leaving 5 bases of the junction unmatched. Per the germline V gene, CDR1 is MDHEN and CDR2 is SYDVKM. This CDR3 has 15 residues. Full variable domain (missing parts from reference TRBV28 and TRBJ2-2): DVKVTQSSRYLVKRTGEKVFLECVQDMDHENMFWYRQDPGLGLRLIYFSYDVKMKEKGDIPEGYSVSREKKERFSLILESASTNQTSMYLCASRGSSGSTGELFFGEGSRLTVL.

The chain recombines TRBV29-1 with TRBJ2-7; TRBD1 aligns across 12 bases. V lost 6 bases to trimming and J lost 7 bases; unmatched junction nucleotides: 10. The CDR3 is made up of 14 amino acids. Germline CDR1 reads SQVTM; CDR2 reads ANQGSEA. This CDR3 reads CSVVGGTGGWEQYF. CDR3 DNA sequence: TGCAGCGTAGTTGGTGGGACAGGGGGCTGGGAGCAGTACTTC.

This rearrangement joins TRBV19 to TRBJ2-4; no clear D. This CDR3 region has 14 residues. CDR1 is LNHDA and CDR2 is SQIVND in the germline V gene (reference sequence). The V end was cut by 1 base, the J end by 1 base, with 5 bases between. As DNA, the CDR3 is TGTGCCAGTAGTATAGCACTCGCCAAAAACATTCAGTACTTC. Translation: CASSIALAKNIQYF.

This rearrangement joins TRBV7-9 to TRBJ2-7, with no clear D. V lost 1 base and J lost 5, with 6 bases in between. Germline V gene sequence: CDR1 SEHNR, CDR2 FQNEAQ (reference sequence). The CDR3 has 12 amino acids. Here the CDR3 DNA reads TGTGCCAGCAGCTTAGGAGCACACGAGCAGTACTTC. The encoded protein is CASSLGAHEQYF.